Described below is a single T cell receptor (beta chain) sequence and its context. The protocol was immunoSEQ multiplex PCR, while the TCRdb copy is restricted to in-frame clones and leaves out a portion. The sample holds some 45,000 clones, over 70% seen once. The data were taken from a study of blood T cell repertoires in COVID-19. This TCR was recovered from a woman aged 60-75 years with acute or convalescent COVID-19. Sequenced material: peripheral blood.

CDR3 nucleotides: TGCAGTGCTAGTACTCCGGGAGAACTCGAAGCTTTCTTT. Its protein product is CSASTPGELEAFF. This rearrangement joins TRBV20-1 to TRBJ1-1; D unclear. This CDR3 contains 13 residues. V was cut by 3 bases and J by 8 bases, with 16 bases left in between. Germline V gene lookup returns CDR1 DFQATT and CDR2 SNEGSKA (reference sequence).